The 9 T cell receptor beta chains presented below share a single source sample, sequenced in a study of blood T cells in healthy people across ages. The second PCR ran roughly 6 to 12 cycles with a sample-barcoded 5' primer and J-beta primers. One entry per CDR3 protein results from TCRdb running MiXCR on the 5' RACE reads. Of over 550,000 distinct CDR3 sequences in the sample, about 28% were seen once. Material: blood. The receptors stem from a woman at least 80 years old in good health.

This clonotype was found a few times. The chain is built from TRBV9 and TRBJ1-5; 7 bases line up with TRBD1. The CDR3 consists of 18 residues. Germline V gene data show CDR1 as SGDLS and CDR2 as YYNGEE. The V and J ends lost 5 bases and 0 bases, in that order; junction bases with no gene match: 14. The CDR3 spells CASRHQDRIQYSNQPQHF. CDR3 in DNA: TGTGCCAGCAGACACCAGGACAGGATCCAATATAGCAATCAGCCCCAGCATTTT.

The CDR3 loop is CSVEGGQRYGYTF. The CDR3 nucleotides read TGCAGCGTGGAGGGGGGACAACGCTATGGCTACACCTTC. The J gene is TRBJ1-2, the V gene TRBV29-1, with D maybe TRBD1 (6 bases). Trimming removed 6 bases from V and 4 bases from J, with 15 bases in between. CDR1 and CDR2 (germline): SQVTM, ANQGSEA. The CDR3 is 13 residues long. Full variable domain (outside the CDR3, taken from reference TRBV29-1 and TRBJ1-2): SAVISQKPSRDICQRGTSLTIQCQVDSQVTMMFWYRQQPGQSLTLIATANQGSEATYESGFVIDKFPISRPNLTFSTLTVSNMSPEDSSIYLCSVEGGQRYGYTFGSGTRLTVV.

This clonotype showed up many times. The chain employs TRBV28 and TRBJ2-7; 7 bases are a match to TRBD1. Looked up from germline, CDR1 is MDHEN and CDR2 is SYDVKM. The CDR3 covers 14 residues. The V and J ends lost 8 bases and 5 bases, in that order; junction bases with no gene match: 12. CDR3 bases: TGTGCCAGCGACCCAAACAGGGGTAGCAACGAGCAGTACTTC. Translation gives CASDPNRGSNEQYF. Together with reference TRBV28 and TRBJ2-7, the CDR3 gives the full variable domain: DVKVTQSSRYLVKRTGEKVFLECVQDMDHENMFWYRQDPGLGLRLIYFSYDVKMKEKGDIPEGYSVSREKKERFSLILESASTNQTSMYLCASDPNRGSNEQYFGPGTRLTVT.

This clonotype occurred many times. V and J are TRBV2 and TRBJ2-5; TRBD2 matches 11 bases. The CDR3 is made up of 16 amino acids. The J segment lost 0 bases and the V segment lost 7 bases, leaving 7 bases of the junction unmatched. Germline V gene sequence: CDR1 SNHLY, CDR2 FYNNEI. The CDR3 sequence is CASKETSGAYQETQYF. The DNA for the CDR3 is TGTGCCAGCAAAGAGACTAGCGGGGCGTACCAAGAGACCCAGTACTTC. Variable domain in full (rest from reference TRBV2 and TRBJ2-5): EPEVTQTPSHQVTQMGQEVILRCVPISNHLYFYWYRQILGQKVEFLVSFYNNEISEKSEIFDDQFSVERPDGSNFTLKIRSTKLEDSAMYFCASKETSGAYQETQYFGPGTRLLVL.

The chain links TRBV18 to TRBJ2-1, with D unresolved. In germline, CDR1 is KGHSH, CDR2 LQKENI. The CDR3 spans 14 residues. The V gene lost 0 bases and the J gene lost 9 bases, with 12 bases spanning the gap. CDR3 loop: CASSPPSLFTEQFF. DNA of the CDR3: TGTGCCAGCTCACCACCGAGTCTATTCACTGAGCAGTTCTTC.

This clonotype was recorded at least ten times. Possible read error: a much larger clone is one base away. This chain joins TRBV5-1 and TRBJ2-7; D may correspond to TRBD1 or TRBD2 (5 bases each). Trimming removed 3 bases at V and 3 bases at J, with 13 bases between. This CDR3 spans 14 amino acids. Germline loops: CDR1 SGHRS, CDR2 YFSETQ. Here the CDR3 DNA reads TGCGCCAGCAGCTGGGGGTTCGGGGTCTACGAGCAGTACTTC. Translating it yields CASSWGFGVYEQYF.

A remark on this clonotype: This could be a read error, since a much larger clone is one nucleotide away. V gene TRBV4-2 combines with J gene TRBJ2-7; possibly TRBD2 for D (6 bases). The CDR3 contains 15 residues. Germline assignment: CDR1 LGHNA and CDR2 YNFKEQ. CDR3 amino acids: CASNQDYGGYNEQYF. In DNA form, the CDR3 reads TGTGCCAGCAACCAAGATTATGGAGGGTACAATGAGCAGTACTTC.

A remark on this clonotype: This clone may be a read error of a much larger clone one base away. The chain recombines TRBV7-6 with TRBJ2-7; D possibly uses TRBD1 or TRBD2 (5 bases each). V lost 5 bases and J lost 5, with 25 bases in between. This CDR3 contains 17 residues. Germline CDR1 SGHVS, CDR2 FNYEAQ. CDR3 nucleotide sequence: TGTGCCAGCAGCCTCTCCCAGAGGGGTTATACCTGCCACGAGCAGTACTTC. It yields the protein CASSLSQRGYTCHEQYF.

This clonotype was found many times. The chain uses TRBV20-1 and TRBJ2-3; 7 bases are a match to TRBD2. CDR1 DFQATT and CDR2 SNEGSKA come from the germline V gene (reference sequence). This CDR3 region has 14 residues. J was trimmed by 5 bases and V by 3 bases; bases with no gene match: 8. The CDR3 spells CSARPTGRGDTQYF. The CDR3 DNA sequence: TGCAGTGCTAGGCCCACGGGGAGGGGAGATACGCAGTATTTT.